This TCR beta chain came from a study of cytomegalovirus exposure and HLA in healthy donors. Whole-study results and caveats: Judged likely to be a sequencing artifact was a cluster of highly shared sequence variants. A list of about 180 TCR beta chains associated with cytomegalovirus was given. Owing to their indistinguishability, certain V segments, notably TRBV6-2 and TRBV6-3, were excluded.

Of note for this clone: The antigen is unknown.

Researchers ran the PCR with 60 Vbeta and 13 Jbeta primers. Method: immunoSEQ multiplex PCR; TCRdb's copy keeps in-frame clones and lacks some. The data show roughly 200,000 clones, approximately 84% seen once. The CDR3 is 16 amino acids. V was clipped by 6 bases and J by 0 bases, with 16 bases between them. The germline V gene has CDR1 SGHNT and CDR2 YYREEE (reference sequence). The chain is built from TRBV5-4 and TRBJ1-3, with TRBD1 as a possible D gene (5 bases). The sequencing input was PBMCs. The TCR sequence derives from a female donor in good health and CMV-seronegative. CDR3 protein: CASTRDPGYSGNTIYF. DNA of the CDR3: TGTGCCAGCACACGCGACCCAGGGTACTCTGGAAACACCATATATTTT.